A selection of T cell receptor beta chains follows, all from one sample in a study of blood T cell repertoires in COVID-19. Data came from immunoSEQ multiplex PCR; TCRdb stores just in-frame clones and leaves some out. The repertoire includes roughly 140,000 clones, around 80% of them detected once, and 4% to 4.5% sits in the top ten. Sequencing used peripheral blood. Receptor source: a man aged 55 to 70 with acute or convalescent COVID-19. CDR3s include the opening cysteine and the closing phenylalanine or tryptophan. Fields, in order: V gene, CDR3 protein.

>TRBV11-1
CASSYGTSGLQETQYF
>TRBV27
CASSPGQLSGNTIYF
>TRBV10-1
CASSAGQRQPQHF
>TRBV15
CATSRELTGVGTEAFF
>TRBV5-4
CASSLDSGTDTQYF
>TRBV24-1
CATSDAGVNNGEQFF
>TRBV7-6
CASSLGLAGVADTQYF
>TRBV29-1
CSVGTGVGDQPQHF
>TRBV7-2
CASSLWAGPYEQYF
>TRBV27
CASSLLSAGAFYGYTF
>TRBV5-1
CASSGQGMEYEQYF
>TRBV19
CASWTVPYEQYF
>TRBV24-1
CATSDASTSGRTGELFF
>TRBV7-3
CASSKGGHSGEQYF
>TRBV20-1
CSASSLVSTDTQYF
>TRBV6-1
CASSEPLAGGSMADTQYF
>TRBV27
CASKTGAGELFF
>TRBV2
CASSDMRGLAYEQYF
>TRBV5-1
CASSLSRGEETQYF
>TRBV5-4
CASSLGGPSAQYF
>TRBV28
CASQVVAGNNEQFF
>TRBV27
CASSLLGAGRTDTQYF
>TRBV9
CASSVNAGANYGYTF
>TRBV7-8
CASSLSYWRENTDTQYF
>TRBV6-5
CASSYAGARYEQYF
>TRBV9
CASSVGTGGEKLFF
>TRBV4-2
CASSQDRQDNYGYTF
>TRBV20-1
CSASGGGWRAEQYF
>TRBV4-1
CASSPGTSGRYKETQYF
>TRBV28
CASRTRGYPSYEQYF
>TRBV11-2
CASSLAPSQETQYF
>TRBV5-6
CASSSRGNYGYTF
>TRBV5-1
CASSEGHRNQYGYTF
>TRBV7-9
CAAGVGTTNEKLFF
>TRBV5-6
CASSSQGWTGELFF
>TRBV29-1
CSVRAIYGQSTEAFF
>TRBV2
CASSDDRGSYEQYF
>TRBV5-1
CASSLAASGSDEQFF
>TRBV5-1
CASSLNTGTVPYEQYF
>TRBV12-5
CASGTIQGILNTEAFF
>TRBV20-1
CSASKAGQGRYEQYF
>TRBV2
CASISGYEQYF
>TRBV4-1
CASSPSGWRTSGSEETQYF
>TRBV6-6
CASRPGQGNIYGYTF
>TRBV2
CASGGGIYGYTF
>TRBV29-1
CSVGDRLGQETQYF
>TRBV9
CASSALAGLYNEQFF
>TRBV18
CASSPSLTDTQYF
>TRBV27
CASSFLQNTGELFF
>TRBV6-5
CASRPTGVGKNIQYF
>TRBV5-4
CASSLEVGPQETQYF
>TRBV15
CATSRADRNTEAFF
>TRBV15
CATTGASGRAVWSTDTQYF
>TRBV7-3
CASSLQGADTQYF
>TRBV6-5
CASSPWDRDTEAFF
>TRBV30
CAWDPGTGNSPLHF
>TRBV2
CASRSGTYYEQYF
>TRBV27
CASSFGRGGQPQHF
>TRBV21-1
CASSKERREVSEQYF
>TRBV4-1
CASSQEGGLAGGYYEQYF